A selection of T cell receptor beta chains follows, all from one sample in a study of blood T cell repertoires in COVID-19. Here immunoSEQ multiplex PCR was the method, and the copy in TCRdb shows in-frame clones only, minus some. The data show 280,000 or so clones, 85% seen once. The sample consisted of PBMCs or T cells enriched from blood (not recorded which). These TCRs come from a woman between 50 and 59 years old who had recovered from COVID-19. Each CDR3 is given with its conserved first and last residue. A D gene is named only where the DNA matches it firmly. Clone size is not always given. Where it is, it says once, few, many or a class for expanded clones.

TGTGCCAGCAGCGAGGGACAGGTGAAGGTCCCTGGCTACACCTTC | CASSEGQVKVPGYTF | TRBD1 | TRBJ1-2 | TRBV9 | once
TGTGCCAGCAGCTTTCAAGCGAGAGCAGACGAGCAGTACTTC | CASSFQARADEQYF | NA | TRBJ2-7 | TRBV7-2 | NA
TGTGCCAGCAGCCTTACGGGGAATACGCAGTATTTT | CASSLTGNTQYF | NA | TRBJ2-3 | TRBV4-2 | NA
TGCAGCGTCAGGACTAGCGGGACTTACGAGCAGTACTTC | CSVRTSGTYEQYF | TRBD2 | TRBJ2-7 | TRBV29-1 | NA
TGTGCCAGCTCACCATTGGCTAGCGGTGGTAATGAGCAGTTCTTC | CASSPLASGGNEQFF | TRBD2 | TRBJ2-1 | TRBV18 | NA
TGTGCCTGGGGGTATAGCGGGGCAGATACGCAGTATTTT | CAWGYSGADTQYF | TRBD2 | TRBJ2-3 | TRBV30 | NA
TGCGCCAGCAGCCCCGAGAGAGCGGGACAAGAGACCCAGTACTTC | CASSPERAGQETQYF | TRBD2 | TRBJ2-5 | TRBV5-1 | NA
TGTGCCAGCAGCTTCGCAGGGGTCAGTGATGTTCAGCCCCAGCATTTT | CASSFAGVSDVQPQHF | NA | TRBJ1-5 | TRBV7-9 | NA
TGTGCCAGCAGCGACACAGGGTTGCAGTTCTTC | CASSDTGLQFF | NA | TRBJ2-1 | TRBV7-9 | NA
TGTGCCAGCAGTTTATCAGGGACAGGCGGCTACACCTTC | CASSLSGTGGYTF | TRBD1 | TRBJ1-2 | TRBV27 | NA
TGTGCCAGCAATAAAGGCGGCTACAATGAGCAGTTCTTC | CASNKGGYNEQFF | NA | TRBJ2-1 | TRBV2 | NA
TGTGCCAGCAGTGAAGTTGAGGGGGCGCGCTACGAGCAGTACTTC | CASSEVEGARYEQYF | TRBD1 | TRBJ2-7 | TRBV6-1 | NA
TGTGCCAGCTCACCACCAGGGGGAACGGGGACCACTGAAGCTTTCTTT | CASSPPGGTGTTEAFF | NA | TRBJ1-1 | TRBV18 | NA
TGTGCCACCAGTGCGGGAGGGGGAACGTTAGGAGAGACCCAGTACTTC | CATSAGGGTLGETQYF | TRBD2 | TRBJ2-5 | TRBV24-1 | few
TGTGCCAGCAGCTGGAGCGGGGGGCCAGGGTACTTC | CASSWSGGPGYF | TRBD2 | TRBJ2-5 | TRBV7-2 | NA
TGTGCCAGCAGGATACAGGCGTCCGGGGAGCTGTTTTTT | CASRIQASGELFF | NA | TRBJ2-2 | TRBV5-6 | NA
TGTGCCAGCTCACCACCGAGCCGGGGCTCCTACAATGAGCAGTTCTTC | CASSPPSRGSYNEQFF | NA | TRBJ2-1 | TRBV18 | NA
TGCGCCAGCAGCTCGACGGACAGTGGGCCCTATGGCTACACCTTC | CASSSTDSGPYGYTF | NA | TRBJ1-2 | TRBV5-1 | NA
TGTGCCTGGAGGAGGCGACAGTTCCTTCCCGGGGAGCTGTTTTTT | CAWRRRQFLPGELFF | NA | TRBJ2-2 | TRBV30 | NA
TGTGCCAGCAGTTGGGGCGGGAGGCCCACAGATACGCAGTATTTT | CASSWGGRPTDTQYF | TRBD2 | TRBJ2-3 | TRBV6-2/TRBV6-3 | NA
TGTGCCAGCAGTGATTTGGCAGGTTCACTCGCTAATGAAAAACTGTTTTTT | CASSDLAGSLANEKLFF | NA | TRBJ1-4 | TRBV2 | NA
TGTGCCAGCAGCCCGGGACAGTTTAACTATGGCTACACCTTC | CASSPGQFNYGYTF | TRBD1 | TRBJ1-2 | TRBV3-1/TRBV3-2 | NA
TGTGCCAGCGGAGCCGGAGGGGTGAACACTGAAGCTTTCTTT | CASGAGGVNTEAFF | NA | TRBJ1-1 | TRBV6-5 | NA
TGTGCCAGCAGCTTGGTTCGCGGGAGCTCCTACGAGCAGTACTTC | CASSLVRGSSYEQYF | TRBD2 | TRBJ2-7 | TRBV5-4 | few
TGCAGCGTTCACGAAGGAGTCGGACAGGGAACCGAGCAGTACTTC | CSVHEGVGQGTEQYF | TRBD1 | TRBJ2-7 | TRBV29-1 | NA
TGTGCCAGCAGCCTAACACAGATGAACACTGAAGCTTTCTTT | CASSLTQMNTEAFF | NA | TRBJ1-1 | TRBV6-5 | NA
TGTGCCAGCAGCTTAGCGGCTAGCGGTGGCACAGATACGCAGTATTTT | CASSLAASGGTDTQYF | TRBD2 | TRBJ2-3 | TRBV7-2 | once
TGTGCCAGCTCACCCCCTAGCGGACTAGCCAAAAACATTCAGTACTTC | CASSPPSGLAKNIQYF | TRBD2 | TRBJ2-4 | TRBV18 | NA
TGTGCCAGCAGGGACAGGAGGTATGGCTACACCTTC | CASRDRRYGYTF | TRBD1 | TRBJ1-2 | TRBV27 | NA
TGCAGCGTTGAAGGTGGGGACAGGCTAAGAGGGAACACCTTC | CSVEGGDRLRGNTF | TRBD1 | TRBJ1-2 | TRBV29-1 | NA
TGCGCCAGCAGCCAAACAGGGGATGTCGGCACCGGGGAGCTGTTTTTT | CASSQTGDVGTGELFF | TRBD1 | TRBJ2-2 | TRBV5-1 | NA
TGTGCCAGCAGACACAGGGGGGCCACTGAAGCTTTCTTT | CASRHRGATEAFF | TRBD1 | TRBJ1-1 | TRBV7-2 | NA
TGTGCCAGTACGCTGGGACAGGGGCGCGGTCAGCCCCAGCATTTT | CASTLGQGRGQPQHF | TRBD1 | TRBJ1-5 | TRBV19 | NA